These T cell receptor beta chains were read from a single sample in a study of OX40 agonist ivuxolimab in advanced cancers. This table comes from immunoSEQ multiplex PCR, and its TCRdb copy is limited to in-frame clones, with some not included. The top ten clones hold about 10% of a sample with about 44,000 clones, 80% of them seen once. The material sequenced was CD4+ or CD8+ T cells sorted from blood, taken in a trial of the OX40 agonist ivuxolimab. All receptors come from an adult with an advanced solid tumor such as melanoma, head and neck, liver or kidney cancer. CDR3s include the opening cysteine and the closing phenylalanine or tryptophan. A D gene is named only where the DNA matches it firmly. A clone size is listed for some rows: how often the clone was seen (once, few, many), or a class if it is expanded.

d_call	v_call	j_call	clone_size	cdr3_length	cdr3_nt	cdr3_aa
NA	TRBV10-3	TRBJ1-4	NA	15	TGTGCCATCAGCCCAGGAGAATCAACTAATGAAAAACTGTTTTTT	CAISPGESTNEKLFF
NA	TRBV10-1	TRBJ2-5	NA	13	TGCGCCAGCAGTGATGGGCCAATTTCGACCCAGTACTTC	CASSDGPISTQYF
NA	TRBV5-8	TRBJ1-2	NA	12	TGTGCCAGCAGCTTCGACGCCTATGGCTACACCTTC	CASSFDAYGYTF
NA	TRBV10-3	TRBJ1-2	NA	12	TGTGCCATCAGTGATCAGCTCTATGGCTACACCTTC	CAISDQLYGYTF
NA	TRBV28	TRBJ1-2	NA	11	TGTGCCAGCAGTTCTTCCAGTGGCTACACCTTC	CASSSSSGYTF
NA	TRBV6-1	TRBJ1-2	NA	15	TGTGCCAGCACCACGAACGGAGCAGGGTACTATGGCTACACCTTC	CASTTNGAGYYGYTF
TRBD1	TRBV7-2	TRBJ2-5	NA	15	TGTGCCAGCAGCTTGGAGACAGGGTGGCCGGAGACCCAGTACTTC	CASSLETGWPETQYF
TRBD1	TRBV16	TRBJ2-5	few	14	TGTGCCAGCAGCCAGGGGGACAGCCAAGAGACCCAGTACTTC	CASSQGDSQETQYF
NA	TRBV19	TRBJ1-1	NA	15	TGTGCCAGTAGGAACACGGGGAGTTTGAACACTGAAGCTTTCTTT	CASRNTGSLNTEAFF
NA	TRBV7-7	TRBJ2-5	NA	15	TGTGCTAGCAGCTTAGATCTCACAGTACGAGAGACCCAGTACTTC	CASSLDLTVRETQYF
NA	TRBV19	TRBJ2-7	NA	15	TGTGCCAGTGCCGAATCGTCGGGGGAGAGCTACGAGCAGTACTTC	CASAESSGESYEQYF
NA	TRBV9	TRBJ2-5	NA	12	TGTGCCAGCAGCGTAGCCGGCAAGACCCAGTACTTC	CASSVAGKTQYF
NA	TRBV21-1	TRBJ1-2	NA	17	TGTGCCAGCAGCAAGAGCGGGGCACAGCCTGCTAACTATGGCTACACCTTC	CASSKSGAQPANYGYTF
TRBD1	TRBV4-1	TRBJ1-2	NA	17	TGCGCCAGCAGCCAACCTGACCTGGACAGGGGGACTCAGGGCTACACCTTC	CASSQPDLDRGTQGYTF
NA	TRBV28	TRBJ2-7	NA	13	TGTGCCAGCAGCCTGGGAGCCCTGGGCGAGCAGTACTTC	CASSLGALGEQYF
TRBD2	TRBV2	TRBJ2-7	NA	14	TGTGCCAGCAAGACACTAGCGGGGAACTACGAGCAGTACTTC	CASKTLAGNYEQYF
NA	TRBV7-2	TRBJ1-5	once	16	TGTGCCAGCAGCTTAGGGGTCCTCTCGGGCAATCAGCCCCAGCATTTT	CASSLGVLSGNQPQHF
TRBD2	TRBV7-2	TRBJ2-1	NA	14	TGTGCCAGCAGCTTAGTACTAGCGGCTAATGAGCAGTTCTTC	CASSLVLAANEQFF
TRBD1	TRBV28	TRBJ2-7	NA	14	TGTGCCAGCAGTTTGACAGGGGCCTACTACGAGCAGTACTTC	CASSLTGAYYEQYF
TRBD1	TRBV18	TRBJ1-5	NA	14	TGTGCCAGCTCCGAACAGGGGAACAATCAGCCCCAGCATTTT	CASSEQGNNQPQHF
NA	TRBV7-9	TRBJ2-2	NA	13	TGTGCCAGCAGCTTAATCGAGGGCGGGGAGCTGTTTTTT	CASSLIEGGELFF
NA	TRBV18	TRBJ1-1	NA	16	TGTGCCAGCTCACCAAATGTTTATATGGGGGACACTGAAGCTTTCTTT	CASSPNVYMGDTEAFF
TRBD1	TRBV9	TRBJ1-2	NA	13	TGTGCCAGCAGCGTACAAGGGGGCAGCGGCTACACCTTC	CASSVQGGSGYTF
TRBD2	TRBV19	TRBJ2-1	NA	15	TGTGCCAGTAGTAGTCCCTCTGGGAGGGCGGGTGAGCAGTTCTTC	CASSSPSGRAGEQFF
NA	TRBV7-2	TRBJ2-1	NA	14	TGTGCCAGCAGCTTAGGAGGTAGAGCGAATGAGCAGTTCTTC	CASSLGGRANEQFF
NA	TRBV29-1	TRBJ2-7	NA	13	TGCAGCGTTGTAAGCGCCTCCTCCTACGAGCAGTACTTC	CSVVSASSYEQYF
NA	TRBV7-2	TRBJ2-3	NA	14	TGTGCCAGCAGCCGGATGACTACCACAGATACGCAGTATTTT	CASSRMTTTDTQYF
TRBD1	TRBV5-5	TRBJ1-1	once	16	TGTGCCAGCAGCCGGACAGGGGGGCTCATGAACACTGAAGCTTTCTTT	CASSRTGGLMNTEAFF
NA	TRBV2	TRBJ1-5	NA	15	TGTGCCAGCAGTAACGGGGTTAATAGCAATCAGCCCCAGCATTTT	CASSNGVNSNQPQHF
NA	TRBV10-3	TRBJ2-5	NA	13	TGTGCCATCAGTGAATCAGGGGTCGAGACCCAGTACTTC	CAISESGVETQYF
NA	TRBV19	TRBJ1-5	NA	15	TGTGCCAGTCAACGGGGACCCACATTTAATCAGCCCCAGCATTTT	CASQRGPTFNQPQHF
TRBD1	TRBV29-1	TRBJ2-3	NA	12	TGCAGCGCCACCCGGGACAGCAATACGCAGTATTTT	CSATRDSNTQYF
NA	TRBV5-6	TRBJ1-2	NA	13	TGTGCCAGCAGCTTGCCGCTGTCCTATGGCTACACCTTC	CASSLPLSYGYTF
TRBD1	TRBV30	TRBJ2-1	NA	17	TGTGCCTGGAGTCCCTTTGGCAGGGGGAGTTTATACAATGAGCAGTTCTTC	CAWSPFGRGSLYNEQFF
NA	TRBV9	TRBJ1-1	NA	13	TGTGCCAGCAGCCCGACCGGGCCCCCTGAAGCTTTCTTT	CASSPTGPPEAFF
NA	TRBV19	TRBJ1-2	NA	16	TGTGCCAGTAGTATCCTAACTGGGTCATGGGGATATGGCTACACCTTC	CASSILTGSWGYGYTF
TRBD1	TRBV30	TRBJ2-3	NA	15	TGTGCCTGGAGTGTAGCAGGGGGCAACACAGATACGCAGTATTTT	CAWSVAGGNTDTQYF
NA	TRBV11-2	TRBJ2-7	NA	13	TGTGCCAGCAGTCCCGGACGTTCCTACGAGCAGTACTTC	CASSPGRSYEQYF
NA	TRBV28	TRBJ1-2	NA	14	TGTGCCAGCAGTTCTTTTGGCATACCCTATGGCTACACCTTC	CASSSFGIPYGYTF
NA	TRBV30	TRBJ1-1	NA	14	TGTGCCTGGAGTCTAAGTTCCCTCAACACTGAAGCTTTCTTT	CAWSLSSLNTEAFF
TRBD1	TRBV6-4	TRBJ2-7	NA	16	TGTGCCAGCAGTGTCACCGGACAGGGGAGCTCCTACGAGCAGTACTTC	CASSVTGQGSSYEQYF
NA	TRBV11-2	TRBJ2-3	NA	14	TGTGCCAGCAGCTCAAGACAGTTCACAGATACGCAGTATTTT	CASSSRQFTDTQYF